This T cell receptor (beta chain) was found in a study of blood T cell repertoires in COVID-19. Study-level background: Donors in the United States, Italy and Spain gave samples during acute or convalescent COVID-19. T cells, B-cell-depleted T cells, or PBMCs provided the cDNA or gDNA that served as material.

Looked up from germline, CDR1 is MGHRA and CDR2 is YSYEKL. The CDR3 runs to 16 residues. After removal of 6 bases from V and 5 bases from J, the junction contained 10 bases not matched to a gene. Study members were between roughly 18 and 90 years old and lived in 20 to 30 US regions. Sequencing used immunoSEQ multiplex PCR; TCRdb keeps in-frame clones, though not all of them. The sample lists 200,000 to 250,000 clones, approximately 82% seen once, with approximately 16% in the top ten. This sequence originates from a man aged 35-49 years who had recovered from COVID-19. The chain employs TRBV4-1 and TRBJ2-2; 9 bases fit TRBD1. The specimen was PBMCs or T cells enriched from blood (not recorded which). The CDR3 loop is CASSFSETGGTGELFF. As DNA, the CDR3 is TGCGCCAGCAGTTTTTCGGAGACAGGGGGAACCGGGGAGCTGTTTTTT.